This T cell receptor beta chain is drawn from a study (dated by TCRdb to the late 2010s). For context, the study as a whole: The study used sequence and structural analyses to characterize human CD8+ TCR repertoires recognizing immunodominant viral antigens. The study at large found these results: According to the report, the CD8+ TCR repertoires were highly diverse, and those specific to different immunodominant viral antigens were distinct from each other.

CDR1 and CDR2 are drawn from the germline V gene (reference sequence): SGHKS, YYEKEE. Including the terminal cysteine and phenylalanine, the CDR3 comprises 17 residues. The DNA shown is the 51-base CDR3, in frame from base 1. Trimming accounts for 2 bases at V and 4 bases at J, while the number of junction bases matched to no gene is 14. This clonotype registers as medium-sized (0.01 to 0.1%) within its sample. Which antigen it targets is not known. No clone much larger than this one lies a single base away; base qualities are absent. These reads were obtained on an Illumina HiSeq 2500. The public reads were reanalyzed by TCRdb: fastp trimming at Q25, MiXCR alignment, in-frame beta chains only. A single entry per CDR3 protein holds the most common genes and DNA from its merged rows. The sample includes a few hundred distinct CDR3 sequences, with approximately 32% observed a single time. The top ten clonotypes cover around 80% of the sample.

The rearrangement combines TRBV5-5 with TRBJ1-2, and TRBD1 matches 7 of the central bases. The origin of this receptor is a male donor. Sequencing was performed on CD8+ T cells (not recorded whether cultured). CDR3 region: CASSLSPAGTASYGYTF. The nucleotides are TGTGCCAGCAGCTTATCCCCCGCCGGGACAGCTAGCTATGGCTACACCTTC.